The following is a T cell receptor (beta chain) sequence with its context. This record belongs to a study of blood T cell repertoires in COVID-19. Overall study context: Researchers got acute and convalescent COVID-19 samples from the United States, Italy and Spain. Nucleic acid was either cDNA or gDNA, and it came from T cells, B-cell-depleted T cells, or PBMCs.

In the original processing: From reference gene primer amplification, estimates of nucleated cell counts were derived. Sequenced by immunoSEQ multiplex PCR; TCRdb stores in-frame clones only, minus some. Clone size and the V and J calls come from that table; the DNA yielded D and trimming. The sample records some 210,000 clones, 84% being singletons. Looked up from germline, CDR1 is SNHLY and CDR2 is FYNNEI. Between the trimmed V and J ends, which lost 6 bases and 2 bases, there was a span of 14 bases. The length of the CDR3 is 16 residues. V and J are TRBV2 and TRBJ2-6; tentative D call: TRBD1 (6 bases). This TCR came from a woman in her 70s with active or convalescent COVID-19. Sequencing input: peripheral blood. Here the CDR3 reads CASRQGLSTGANVLTF. Written as DNA, the CDR3 is TGTGCCAGCAGGCAGGGGCTAAGTACTGGGGCCAACGTCCTGACTTTC.